The 13 T cell receptor beta chains given below trace back to one sample, sequenced in a study of CD8 T cells in Susac syndrome. Random hexamers were used to reverse transcribe an amount of roughly 0.45 to 1 ug RNA. TCRdb independently ran MiXCR on the immunoSEQ multiplex PCR reads; one entry per CDR3 protein. The sample records some 130,000 distinct CDR3 sequences, 95% being singletons. The sequenced sample was CD8+ T cells from PBMCs. These receptors all stem from a human donor with Susac syndrome.

This clonotype was picked up one time. The chain carries TRBV3-1 and TRBJ2-1; the match to TRBD1 covers 8 bases. The V and J ends lost 9 bases and 3 bases, in that order; junction bases with no gene match: 13. CDR1 and CDR2 from the germline V gene are LGHDT and YNNKEL (reference sequence). The CDR3 sequence is 16 residues long. CDR3: CARADRVPRVYNEQFF. The CDR3 DNA reads TGTGCCAGGGCGGACAGGGTCCCTCGGGTCTACAATGAGCAGTTCTTC.

The chain carries TRBV20-1 and TRBJ2-7; 11 bases line up with TRBD2. J was trimmed by 6 bases and V by 0 bases; bases with no gene match: 4. From germline, CDR1 is DFQATT and CDR2 SNEGSKA (reference sequence). The CDR3 covers 14 residues. The CDR3 spells CSARDTSGRIEQYF. CDR3 nucleotides: TGCAGTGCTAGAGACACTAGCGGGAGAATCGAGCAGTACTTC.

This clonotype occurred once. This sequence joins TRBV2 and TRBJ1-1; 7 bases align to TRBD1. After removal of 6 bases from V and 1 base from J, the junction contained 14 bases not matched to a gene. This CDR3 contains 17 residues. CDR1 is SNHLY, CDR2 FYNNEI, per germline. The CDR3 here is CASRRSYPGQRNTEAFF. CDR3 nucleotide sequence: TGTGCCAGCAGGCGATCATACCCGGGACAGCGGAACACTGAAGCTTTCTTT.

V and J are TRBV6-6 and TRBJ2-5; a weak D match, TRBD2 (6 bases). The CDR3 contains 12 residues. CDR1 MNHNY and CDR2 SVGAGI come from the germline V gene (reference sequence). V was cut by 6 bases and J by 1 base, with 6 bases left in between. The CDR3 sequence is CASRGLQETQYF. The CDR3 DNA follows: TGTGCCAGCAGGGGACTCCAAGAGACCCAGTACTTC.

The rearrangement links TRBV27 to TRBJ2-7; TRBD2 agrees at 7 bases. CDR1 and CDR2 from the germline V gene are MNHEY and SMNVEV (reference sequence). With V trimmed by 5 bases and J by 1 base, 8 bases remained unmatched. The CDR3 is made up of 15 amino acids. CDR3 sequence: CASSPIGGGSYEQYF. The CDR3, as DNA: TGTGCCAGCAGTCCGATTGGGGGAGGGTCCTACGAGCAGTACTTC.

This chain uses TRBV4-2 with TRBJ2-7; D unresolved. The CDR3 length is 15 residues. V was trimmed by 0 bases and J by 2 bases, leaving 11 bases between them. Per germline, CDR1 LGHNA and CDR2 YNFKEQ. For the CDR3, the DNA is TGTGCCAGCAGCCAAGAAGGCGGCCTGCCCTACGAGCAGTACTTC. This encodes CASSQEGGLPYEQYF.

The chain couples TRBV24-1 to TRBJ2-7, with unresolved D. CDR1 and CDR2 from the germline V gene are KGHDR and SFDVKD. This CDR3 is built from 14 residues. V lost 3 bases and J lost 2, with 10 bases in between. CDR3 sequence (DNA): TGTGCCACCAGTGATCTCGATAGTCCCTACGAGCAGTACTTC. Translating it yields CATSDLDSPYEQYF.

The rearrangement joins TRBV12-3 or TRBV12-4 to TRBJ2-6, with D unresolved. The CDR3 consists of 15 residues. The V and J ends lost 6 bases and 1 base respectively, with 10 bases between them. The CDR3 DNA is TGTGCCAGCAGAGCAGACATGTCTGGGGCCAACGTCCTGACTTTC. It translates to CASRADMSGANVLTF.

The V and J genes are TRBV5-1 and TRBJ2-3; 7 nucleotides agree with TRBD2. The CDR3 runs to 15 residues. Germline trimming cut 3 bases from V and 2 bases from J; bases unmatched to any gene: 6. The V gene's germline CDR1 is SGHRS and CDR2 YFSETQ. DNA of the CDR3: TGCGCCAGCAGCTACGGACTAGTCGACACAGATACGCAGTATTTT. It yields the protein CASSYGLVDTDTQYF.

This chain connects TRBV27 to TRBJ2-3; the match to TRBD2 covers 7 bases. Germline trimming cut 5 bases from V and 4 bases from J; bases unmatched to any gene: 12. Germline V CDR1 and CDR2: MNHEY, SMNVEV (reference sequence). This CDR3 is 16 amino acids long. The CDR3 is CASSPIGAGEADTQYF. In DNA form, the CDR3 reads TGTGCCAGCAGTCCCATAGGGGCGGGAGAGGCAGATACGCAGTATTTT.

The J gene is TRBJ1-2, the V gene TRBV13; a possible D gene is TRBD1 (5 bases). This CDR3 comprises 15 residues. Germline loops: CDR1 PRHDT, CDR2 FYEKMQ (reference sequence). Trimming left V 0 bases short and J 2 bases short, with 10 bases between. The CDR3 DNA reads as TGTGCCAGCAGCTTAGGCCGGGGGGGGAACTATGGCTACACCTTC. Residues: CASSLGRGGNYGYTF. The complete variable domain, with remaining parts taken from reference TRBV13 and TRBJ1-2, reads AAGVIQSPRHLIKEKRETATLKCYPIPRHDTVYWYQQGPGQDPQFLISFYEKMQSDKGSIPDRFSAQQFSDYHSELNMSSLELGDSALYFCASSLGRGGNYGYTFGSGTRLTVV.

The V call is TRBV12-5, the J call TRBJ2-7; D gene ambiguous. CDR1 and CDR2 from the germline V gene are LGHNT and FRNRAP. This CDR3 has 12 amino acids. V lost 3 bases and J lost 3, with 6 bases in between. This CDR3 reads CASGFESYEQYF. CDR3 DNA: TGTGCTAGTGGTTTTGAGAGCTACGAGCAGTACTTC.

The chain joins TRBV11-2 to TRBJ2-7; D is unclear. V lost 4 bases and J lost 6, with 7 bases in between. The CDR3 runs to 11 residues. CDR1 and CDR2 from the germline V gene are SGHAT and FQNNGV. For the CDR3, the DNA is TGTGCCAGCAGCTACCTCGGCGAGCAGTACTTC. This codes for CASSYLGEQYF.